This TCR beta chain was identified in a study of shared clonotypes between healthy human individuals. Study-level background: The study used three CD4 naive, three CD4 memory, two CD8 naive and one CD8 memory plate per donor. Study outcomes and limitations: Sequencing of the sorted subsets was shown by rarefaction to be incomplete despite large depth. The study generally estimated greater richness for naive than memory subsets. Some naive CD4 clonotypes, 5% to 5.5%, turned up in common across a handful of donors.

Profiling relied on immunoSEQ multiplex PCR, and the TCRdb table lists in-frame clones only, not all of them. Seen here are fewer than 1.8 million clones, approximately 98.5% observed once, and the top ten hold around 0.38%. This CDR3 comprises 12 residues. The germline gives CDR1 MNHNS, CDR2 SASEGT. V gave up 5 bases and J gave up 6 bases, with 8 bases separating them. As for this clone: The antigen remains undetermined.

The clonotype was recovered from a man aged 25 to 40 in good health. Specimen: naive CD4+ T cells sorted from blood. The sample's subset: CD45RA+ positively selected. The chain has TRBV6-1 and TRBJ2-4; no reliable D call. CDR3 bases: TGTGCCAGCAGTAAGCGCCTAAACATTCAGTACTTC. Translated, it gives CASSKRLNIQYF.